This record covers a single T cell receptor (beta chain). Its specificity is unknown. Trimming shortened V by 6 bases and J by 1 base, and 10 bases separated the two germline ends. The CDR3 runs to 14 residues. Germline CDR1 SEHNR, CDR2 FQNEAQ (reference sequence). Both 60 Vbeta primers and 13 Jbeta primers went into the PCR. Measured with immunoSEQ multiplex PCR; TCRdb has only the in-frame clones, and not every one. The sample comprises around 150,000 clones, roughly 80% of which are singletons, and 3.1% rests with the top ten. The data are from a study of cytomegalovirus exposure and HLA in healthy donors. The study's findings and limits: Researchers reportedly found TCR beta sequences accurately predicted most subjects' HLA-A and HLA-B alleles. The number of N-insertions in an Asian-associated ancestry cluster was reportedly below the 666-donor mean in a later analysis. DRB1 had the most TCR associations and HLA-C the fewest, a later analysis found, with rates varying by HLA locus. Most TCR sequences proved rare, with some public TCRs found in many donors.

Specimen: PBMCs. The receptor was isolated from a woman between 40 and 55 years old in good health and CMV-seronegative. The chain is built from TRBV7-9 and TRBJ2-1, with D possibly TRBD1 on 5 matching bases. CDR3 bases: TGTGCCAGCAGGGACCAGGGTTCCTACAATGAGCAGTTCTTC. Its protein is CASRDQGSYNEQFF.